The clone carrying this T cell receptor beta chain was found once. Study processing details: Scientists estimated how many nucleated cells there were by amplifying reference gene primers. Clones were read by immunoSEQ multiplex PCR, and TCRdb kept only the in-frame ones, dropping some. V, J and clone size were drawn from that table, and D and trimming were deduced from the DNA. The sample includes about 50,000 clones, 90% of them seen just once. The sample originates from a study of blood T cell repertoires in COVID-19. Across the whole study: The study drew acute and convalescent COVID-19 samples from the United States, Italy and Spain. The cDNA or gDNA used as material had been derived from T cells, B-cell-depleted T cells, or PBMCs.

The CDR3 runs 13 residues. V lost 6 bases, J lost 4 bases, and 10 bases lay in between. The chain links TRBV12-3 or TRBV12-4 to TRBJ2-1; D not certain. Sample: peripheral blood. The clonotype originates from a woman of 80 years or more with acute or convalescent COVID-19. The CDR3 DNA reads TGTGCCAGCAGCCGCGATCGGTACAATGAGCAGTTCTTC. It codes for CASSRDRYNEQFF.